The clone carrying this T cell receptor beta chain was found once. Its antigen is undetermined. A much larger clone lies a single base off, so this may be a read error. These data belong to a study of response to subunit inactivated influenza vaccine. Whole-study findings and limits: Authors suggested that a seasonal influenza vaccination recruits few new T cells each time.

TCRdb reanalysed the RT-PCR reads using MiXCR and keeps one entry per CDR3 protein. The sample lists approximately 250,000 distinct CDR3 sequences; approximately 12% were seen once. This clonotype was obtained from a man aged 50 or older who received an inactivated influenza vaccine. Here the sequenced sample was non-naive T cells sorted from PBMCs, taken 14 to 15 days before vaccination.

CDR3 region: CSARTPSGCDGTDTQYF. The CDR3 coding sequence is TGCAGTGCTAGAACCCCTAGCGGGTGTGATGGCACAGATACGCAGTATTTT. The rearrangement joins TRBV20-1 to TRBJ2-3; 8 nucleotides line up with TRBD2. The CDR3 has 17 amino acids. V was clipped by 2 bases and J by 1 base; unmatched bases: 11. The germline CDR1 and CDR2 sequences are DFQATT and SNEGSKA (reference sequence).